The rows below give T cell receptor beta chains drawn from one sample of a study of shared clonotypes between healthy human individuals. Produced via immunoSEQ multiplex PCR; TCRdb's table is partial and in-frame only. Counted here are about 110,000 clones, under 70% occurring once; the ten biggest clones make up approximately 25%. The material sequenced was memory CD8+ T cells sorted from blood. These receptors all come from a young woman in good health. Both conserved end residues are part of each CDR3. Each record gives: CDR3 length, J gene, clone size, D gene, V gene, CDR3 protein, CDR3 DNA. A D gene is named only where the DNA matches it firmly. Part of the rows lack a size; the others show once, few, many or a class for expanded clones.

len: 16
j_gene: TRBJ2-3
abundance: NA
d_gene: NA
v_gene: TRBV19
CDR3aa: CASSIVGLGKSDTQYF
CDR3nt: TGTGCCAGTAGTATAGTCGGCCTCGGGAAGTCAGATACGCAGTATTTT

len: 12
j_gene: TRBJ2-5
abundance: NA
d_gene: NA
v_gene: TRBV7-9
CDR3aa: CASIHLEETQYF
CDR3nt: TGTGCCAGCATTCACCTCGAAGAGACCCAGTACTTC

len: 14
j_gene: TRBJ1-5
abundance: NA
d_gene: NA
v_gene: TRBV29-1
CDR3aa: CSVSDGDSNQPQHF
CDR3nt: TGCAGCGTATCGGACGGTGATAGCAATCAGCCCCAGCATTTT

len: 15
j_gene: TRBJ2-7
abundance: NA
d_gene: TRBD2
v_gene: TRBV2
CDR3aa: CASSPPGSGGREQYF
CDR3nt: TGTGCCAGCAGCCCGCCGGGGAGCGGGGGCCGGGAGCAGTACTTC

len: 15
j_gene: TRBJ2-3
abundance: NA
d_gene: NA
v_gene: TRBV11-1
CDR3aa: CASSPGGTSTDTQYF
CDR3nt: TGTGCCAGCAGCCCAGGGGGGACGAGCACAGATACGCAGTATTTT

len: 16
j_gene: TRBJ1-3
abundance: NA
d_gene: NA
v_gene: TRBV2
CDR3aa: CASTRKERYSGNTIYF
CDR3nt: TGTGCCAGCACCCGAAAGGAACGGTACTCTGGAAACACCATATATTTT

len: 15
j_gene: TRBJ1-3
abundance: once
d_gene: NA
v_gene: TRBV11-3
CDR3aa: CASRRRQLGRNTIYF
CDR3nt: TGTGCCAGCAGGCGCCGACAGCTAGGTAGAAACACCATATATTTT

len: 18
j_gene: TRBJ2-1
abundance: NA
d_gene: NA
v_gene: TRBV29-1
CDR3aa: CSVDILNLERLRNNEQFF
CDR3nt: TGCAGCGTTGACATCCTAAACCTCGAACGCCTACGGAACAATGAGCAGTTCTTC

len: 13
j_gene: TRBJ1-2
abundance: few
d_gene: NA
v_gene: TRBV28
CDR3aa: CASSIGSNYGYTF
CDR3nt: TGTGCCAGCAGTATAGGGAGCAACTATGGCTACACCTTC

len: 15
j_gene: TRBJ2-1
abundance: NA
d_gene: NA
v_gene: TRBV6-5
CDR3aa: CASSADSSGANEQFF
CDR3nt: TGTGCCAGCAGTGCAGACAGTTCGGGGGCAAATGAGCAGTTCTTC

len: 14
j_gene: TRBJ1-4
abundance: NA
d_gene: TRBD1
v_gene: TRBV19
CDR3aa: CASSIGTGPEKLFF
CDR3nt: TGTGCCAGTAGTATTGGGACAGGGCCTGAAAAACTGTTTTTT

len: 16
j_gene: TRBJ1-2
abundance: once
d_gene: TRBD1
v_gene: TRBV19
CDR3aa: CASSLWTGASNYGYTF
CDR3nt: TGTGCCAGTAGCTTATGGACAGGGGCTTCTAACTATGGCTACACCTTC

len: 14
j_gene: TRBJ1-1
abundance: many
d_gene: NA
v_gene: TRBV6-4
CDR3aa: CASSESGANTEAFF
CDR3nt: TGTGCCAGCAGTGAATCAGGGGCCAACACTGAAGCTTTCTTT

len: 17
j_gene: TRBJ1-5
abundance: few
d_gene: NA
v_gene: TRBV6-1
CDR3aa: CASSGSWFWGSNQPQHF
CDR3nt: TGTGCCAGCAGTGGTTCATGGTTTTGGGGGTCCAATCAGCCCCAGCATTTT

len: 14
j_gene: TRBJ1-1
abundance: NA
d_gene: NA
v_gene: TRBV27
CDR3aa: CASSRHRDPYEAFF
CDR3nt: TGTGCCAGCAGTCGACACCGGGACCCTTATGAAGCTTTCTTT